This T cell receptor beta chain was profiled in a study of regulatory T cells in long-lasting Graves disease. Investigators prepared the TCR beta libraries by applying iRepertoire HTBI primers and Arm-PCR of CDR3 regions. A single record per CDR3 protein comes from TCRdb applying MiXCR to the multiplex PCR reads. This table holds approximately 470,000 distinct CDR3 sequences, about 16% found once. General study points: Fewer public clonotypes were shared by new patients (under 1,000) than by persistent patients (around 2,900).

This clonotype was recorded at least ten times. Its antigen remains unidentified. The sample's time point: newly diagnosed GD, antithyroid drugs for less than 3 months. TCR sequences were obtained from RNA taken from PBMCs. These same records also appear under a second study, on T cells in Graves' hyperthyroidism and ophthalmopathy. As that study records: During a first-round RT-PCR of the TCR CDR3, the HTBI primer set was used. Onset of ophthalmopathy came a median about 6.5 months after the model predicted it.

The specimen comprised peripheral blood mononuclear cells (PBMCs), sampled at new diagnosis, from a patient treated with antithyroid drugs. The sequence came from a man in his forties or fifties with Graves disease.

DNA for the CDR3: TGTGCCATCCTCCGGGACACCCTCCAGACCCAGTACTTC. It translates to CAILRDTLQTQYF. The V and J genes are TRBV6-1 and TRBJ2-5, with TRBD1 as a possible D gene (6 bases). Per germline, CDR1 MNHNS and CDR2 SASEGT. The ends were cut back, 10 bases at V and 6 bases at J, with 18 bases in the middle. The CDR3 has 13 residues.